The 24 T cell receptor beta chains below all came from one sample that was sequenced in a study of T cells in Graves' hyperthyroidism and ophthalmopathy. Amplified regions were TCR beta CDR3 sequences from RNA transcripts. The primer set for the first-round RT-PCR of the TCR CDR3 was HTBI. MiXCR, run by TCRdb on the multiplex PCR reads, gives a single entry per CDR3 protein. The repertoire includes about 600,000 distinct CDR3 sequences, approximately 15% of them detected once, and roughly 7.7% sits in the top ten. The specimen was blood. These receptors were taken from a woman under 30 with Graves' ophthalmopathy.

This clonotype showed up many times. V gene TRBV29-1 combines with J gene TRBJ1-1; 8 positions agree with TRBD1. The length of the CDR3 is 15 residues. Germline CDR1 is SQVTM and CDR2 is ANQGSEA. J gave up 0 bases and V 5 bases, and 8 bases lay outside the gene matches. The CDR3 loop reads CSVQRTGIMNTEAFF. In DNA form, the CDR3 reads TGCAGCGTTCAACGGACAGGGATAATGAACACTGAAGCTTTCTTT.

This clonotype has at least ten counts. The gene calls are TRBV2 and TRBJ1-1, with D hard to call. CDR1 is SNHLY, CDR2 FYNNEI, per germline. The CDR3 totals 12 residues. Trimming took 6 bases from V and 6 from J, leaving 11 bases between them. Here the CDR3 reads CASSFDPAEAFF. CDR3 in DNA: TGTGCCAGCAGCTTCGACCCGGCTGAAGCTTTCTTT.

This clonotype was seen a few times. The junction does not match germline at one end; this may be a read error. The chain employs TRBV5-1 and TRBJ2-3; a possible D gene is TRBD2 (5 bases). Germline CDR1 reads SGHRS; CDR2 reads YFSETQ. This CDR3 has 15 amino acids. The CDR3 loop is CASSFSSGSTDTQYF. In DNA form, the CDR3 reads TGTGCCAGCAGCTTTTCGAGCGGTAGCACAGATACGCAGTATTTT.

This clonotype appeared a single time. The CDR3, as DNA: TGCAGTGCTAGAGATCCGGGACTAGCGGGAAAGGCTGCCTACGAGCAGTACTTC. Translating it yields CSARDPGLAGKAAYEQYF. V is TRBV20-1 and J is TRBJ2-7; 13 bases are a match to TRBD2. Trimming cost V 0 bases and J 2 bases; bases outside gene matches: 10. The CDR3 spans 18 residues. The germline gives CDR1 DFQATT, CDR2 SNEGSKA (reference sequence).

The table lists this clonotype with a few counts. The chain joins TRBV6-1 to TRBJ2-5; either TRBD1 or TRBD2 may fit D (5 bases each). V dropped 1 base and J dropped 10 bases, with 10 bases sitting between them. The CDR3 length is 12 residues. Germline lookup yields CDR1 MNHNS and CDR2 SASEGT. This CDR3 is CASSEVEGSQYF. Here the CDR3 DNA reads TGTGCCAGCAGTGAAGTTGAGGGGAGCCAGTACTTC.

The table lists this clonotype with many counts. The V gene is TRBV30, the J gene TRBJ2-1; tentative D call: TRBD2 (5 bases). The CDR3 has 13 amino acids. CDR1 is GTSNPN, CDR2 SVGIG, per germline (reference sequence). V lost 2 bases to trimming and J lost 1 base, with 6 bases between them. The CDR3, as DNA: TGTGCCTGGAGTCTAGCTTCCTACAATGAGCAGTTCTTC. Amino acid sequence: CAWSLASYNEQFF.

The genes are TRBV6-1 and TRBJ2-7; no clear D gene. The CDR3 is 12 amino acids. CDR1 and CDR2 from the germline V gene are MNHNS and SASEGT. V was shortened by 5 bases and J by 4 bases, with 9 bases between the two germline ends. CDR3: CASSFQNYEQYF. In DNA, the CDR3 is TGTGCCAGCAGTTTCCAGAATTACGAGCAGTACTTC.

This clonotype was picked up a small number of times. CDR3 protein: CASSQFGGRGETQYF. The CDR3 coding sequence is TGCGCCAGCAGCCAATTTGGGGGGAGAGGGGAGACCCAGTACTTC. The chain couples TRBV4-1 to TRBJ2-5; the D gene is possibly TRBD2 (6 bases). Trimming pared 2 bases from V and 5 bases from J, leaving 15 bases between. The CDR3 extends over 15 amino acids. Germline-derived CDR1 and CDR2 are MGHRA and YSYEKL.

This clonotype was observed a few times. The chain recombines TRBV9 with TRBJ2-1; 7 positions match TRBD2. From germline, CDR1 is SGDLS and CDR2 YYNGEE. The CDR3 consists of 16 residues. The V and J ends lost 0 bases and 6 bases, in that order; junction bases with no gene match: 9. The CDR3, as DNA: TGTGCCAGCAGCGTAGGGTTGGAGCGGGGATCCAATGAGCAGTTCTTC. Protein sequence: CASSVGLERGSNEQFF. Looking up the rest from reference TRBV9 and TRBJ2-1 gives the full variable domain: DSGVTQTPKHLITATGQRVTLRCSPRSGDLSVYWYQQSLDQGLQFLIQYYNGEERAKGNILERFSAQQFPDLHSELNLSSLELGDSALYFCASSVGLERGSNEQFFGPGTRLTVL.

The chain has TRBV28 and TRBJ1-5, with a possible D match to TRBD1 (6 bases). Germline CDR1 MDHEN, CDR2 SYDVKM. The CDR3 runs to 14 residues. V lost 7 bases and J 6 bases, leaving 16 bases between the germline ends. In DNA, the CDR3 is TGTGCCAGCAACCAGGGGAGGGATCGTCAGCCCCAGCATTTT. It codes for CASNQGRDRQPQHF.

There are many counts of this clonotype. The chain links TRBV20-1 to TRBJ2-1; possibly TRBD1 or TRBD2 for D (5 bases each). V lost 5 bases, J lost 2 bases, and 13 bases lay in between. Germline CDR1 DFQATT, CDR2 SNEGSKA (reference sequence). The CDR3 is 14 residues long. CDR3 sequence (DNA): TGCAGTGCTCACCGGGACCACACCTACAATGAGCAGTTCTTC. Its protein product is CSAHRDHTYNEQFF.

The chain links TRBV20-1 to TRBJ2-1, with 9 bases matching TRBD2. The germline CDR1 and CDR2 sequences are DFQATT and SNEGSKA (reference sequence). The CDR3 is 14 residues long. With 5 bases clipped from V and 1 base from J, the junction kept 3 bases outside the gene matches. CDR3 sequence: CSAWGLASYNEQFF. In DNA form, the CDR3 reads TGCAGTGCTTGGGGACTAGCTTCCTACAATGAGCAGTTCTTC.

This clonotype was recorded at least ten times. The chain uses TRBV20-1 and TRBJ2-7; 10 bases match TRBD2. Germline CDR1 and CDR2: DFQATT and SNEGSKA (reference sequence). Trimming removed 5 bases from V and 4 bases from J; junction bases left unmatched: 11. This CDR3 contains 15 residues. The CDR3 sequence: CSAGGLALMSYEQYF. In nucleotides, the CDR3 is TGCAGTGCTGGGGGACTAGCGTTGATGAGTTACGAGCAGTACTTC.

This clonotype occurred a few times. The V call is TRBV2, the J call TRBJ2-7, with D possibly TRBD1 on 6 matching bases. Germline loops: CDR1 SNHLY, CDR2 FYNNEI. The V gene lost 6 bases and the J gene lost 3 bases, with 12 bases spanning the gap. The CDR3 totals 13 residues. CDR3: CASSRDKVYEQYF. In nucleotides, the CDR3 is TGTGCCAGCAGCCGGGACAAGGTCTACGAGCAGTACTTC.

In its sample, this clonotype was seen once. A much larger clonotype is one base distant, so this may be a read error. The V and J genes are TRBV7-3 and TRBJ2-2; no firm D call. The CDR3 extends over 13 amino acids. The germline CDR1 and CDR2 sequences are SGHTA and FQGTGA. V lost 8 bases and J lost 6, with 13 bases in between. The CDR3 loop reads CASGPIGPGELFF. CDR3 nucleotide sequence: TGTGCCAGCGGCCCGATAGGGCCCGGGGAGCTGTTTTTT.

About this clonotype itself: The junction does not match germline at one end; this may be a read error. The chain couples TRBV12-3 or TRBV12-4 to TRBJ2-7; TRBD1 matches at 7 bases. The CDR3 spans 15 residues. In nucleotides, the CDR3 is TGCGCCAGCAGCCAATCGTCCGGGACAGATTACGAGCAGTACTTC. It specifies CASSQSSGTDYEQYF.

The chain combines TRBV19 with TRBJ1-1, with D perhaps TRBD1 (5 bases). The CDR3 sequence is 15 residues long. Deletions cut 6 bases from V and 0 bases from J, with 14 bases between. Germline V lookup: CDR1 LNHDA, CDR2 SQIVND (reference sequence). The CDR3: CASSRIGTVNTEAFF. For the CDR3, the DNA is TGTGCCAGTAGCCGAATCGGGACGGTGAACACTGAAGCTTTCTTT.

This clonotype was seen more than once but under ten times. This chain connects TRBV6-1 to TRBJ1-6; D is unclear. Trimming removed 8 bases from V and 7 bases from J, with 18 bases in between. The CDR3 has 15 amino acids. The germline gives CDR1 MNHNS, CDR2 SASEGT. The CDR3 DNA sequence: TGTGCCAGCCTCCACCGACGGGGATGGAATTCACCCCTCCACTTT. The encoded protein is CASLHRRGWNSPLHF.

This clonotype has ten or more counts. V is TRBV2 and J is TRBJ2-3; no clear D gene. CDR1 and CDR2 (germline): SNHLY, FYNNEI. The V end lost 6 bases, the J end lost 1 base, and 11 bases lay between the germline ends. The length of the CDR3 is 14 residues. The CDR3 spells CASSPSAGTDTQYF. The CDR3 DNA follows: TGTGCCAGCAGCCCCTCGGCAGGCACAGATACGCAGTATTTT. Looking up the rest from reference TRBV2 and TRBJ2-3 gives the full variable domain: EPEVTQTPSHQVTQMGQEVILRCVPISNHLYFYWYRQILGQKVEFLVSFYNNEISEKSEIFDDQFSVERPDGSNFTLKIRSTKLEDSAMYFCASSPSAGTDTQYFGPGTRLTVL.

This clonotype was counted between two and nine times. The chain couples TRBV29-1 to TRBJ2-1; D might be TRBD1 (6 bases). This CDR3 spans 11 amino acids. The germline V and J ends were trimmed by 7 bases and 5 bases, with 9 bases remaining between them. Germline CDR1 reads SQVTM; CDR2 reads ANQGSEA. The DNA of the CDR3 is TGCAGCGCTGAGGGGGACAATGAGCAGTTCTTC. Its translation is CSAEGDNEQFF.

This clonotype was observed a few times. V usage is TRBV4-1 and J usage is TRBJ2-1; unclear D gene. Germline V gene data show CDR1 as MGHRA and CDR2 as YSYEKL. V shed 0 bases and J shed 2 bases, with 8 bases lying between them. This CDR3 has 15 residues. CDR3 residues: CASSQDWPPYNEQFF. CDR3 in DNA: TGCGCCAGCAGCCAAGATTGGCCTCCCTACAATGAGCAGTTCTTC.

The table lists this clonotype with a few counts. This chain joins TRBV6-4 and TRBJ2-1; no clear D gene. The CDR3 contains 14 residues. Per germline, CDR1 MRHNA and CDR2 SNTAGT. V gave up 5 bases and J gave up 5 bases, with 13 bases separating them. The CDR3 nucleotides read TGTGCCAGCAGTTGGTCCCCTTTGGACAATGAGCAGTTCTTC. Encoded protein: CASSWSPLDNEQFF.

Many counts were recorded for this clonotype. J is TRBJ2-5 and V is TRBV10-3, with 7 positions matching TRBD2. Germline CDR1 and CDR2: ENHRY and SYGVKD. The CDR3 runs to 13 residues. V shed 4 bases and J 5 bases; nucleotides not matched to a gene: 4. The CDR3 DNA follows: TGTGCCATCAGTGCGGGAGGCGGGGAGACCCAGTACTTC. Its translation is CAISAGGGETQYF.

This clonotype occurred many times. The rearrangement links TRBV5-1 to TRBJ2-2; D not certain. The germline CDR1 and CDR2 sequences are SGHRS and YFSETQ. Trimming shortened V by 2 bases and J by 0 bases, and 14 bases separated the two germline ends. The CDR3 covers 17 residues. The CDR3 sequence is CASSFQGRNANTGELFF. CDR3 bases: TGCGCCAGCAGCTTCCAAGGAAGAAACGCGAACACCGGGGAGCTGTTTTTT.